The 8 T cell receptor beta chains presented below share a single source sample, sequenced in a study of shared clonotypes between healthy human individuals. Sequencing used immunoSEQ multiplex PCR; TCRdb keeps in-frame clones, though not all of them. The sample holds 850,000 to 1,200,000 clones, around 74% seen once. The source material was memory CD4+ T cells sorted from blood. Subset in this sample: CD45RA-negative fraction. The receptors originated from a man younger than 35 in good health.

This clone appeared a few times. The chain recombines TRBV10-1 with TRBJ1-2; D unclear. V was cut by 4 bases and J by 8 bases, with 14 bases left in between. CDR3 length equals 13 residues. Per the germline V gene, CDR1 is WNHNN and CDR2 is SYGVQD (reference sequence). CDR3 region: CASSVNRLGGYTF. In DNA form, the CDR3 reads TGCGCCAGCAGTGTAAACAGACTCGGCGGCTACACCTTC.

The genes are TRBV15 and TRBJ2-3; D gene uncertain. CDR1 LNHNV and CDR2 YYDKDF come from the germline V gene (reference sequence). The CDR3 totals 17 residues. V was trimmed by 5 bases and J by 1 base, leaving 19 bases between them. CDR3 residues: CATSVEGTLRGTDTQYF. The CDR3 DNA is TGTGCCACCAGCGTTGAAGGAACCCTTCGGGGCACAGATACGCAGTATTTT.

This clone was picked up a small number of times. The rearrangement joins TRBV9 to TRBJ2-3, with a possible D match to TRBD2 (6 bases). This CDR3 comprises 16 residues. The ends were cut back, 4 bases at V and 0 bases at J, with 15 bases in the middle. Per the germline V gene, CDR1 is SGDLS and CDR2 is YYNGEE. The CDR3 DNA sequence: TGTGCCAGCAGCAAGGGACTCGCACTAAGCACAGATACGCAGTATTTT. Its translation is CASSKGLALSTDTQYF.

J is TRBJ2-7 and V is TRBV6-6, with TRBD1 identical over 9 bases. The CDR3 runs 15 residues. Germline assignment: CDR1 MNHNY and CDR2 SVGAGI (reference sequence). V lost 5 bases and J lost 1; bases outside the gene matches: 6. The CDR3 bases are TGTGCCAGCAGTCACGGACAGGGGACTTCCTACGAGCAGTACTTC. It translates to CASSHGQGTSYEQYF.

The V call is TRBV6-5, the J call TRBJ2-3; D possibly uses TRBD1 or TRBD2 (5 bases each). This CDR3 is built from 14 residues. Germline V gene lookup returns CDR1 MNHEY and CDR2 SVGAGI. V was trimmed by 7 bases and J by 1 base, leaving 12 bases between them. The CDR3 DNA is TGTGCCAGCACGGGACGAAGAGGCACAGATACGCAGTATTTT. Amino acids: CASTGRRGTDTQYF.

The chain employs TRBV11-3 and TRBJ1-5; D gene ambiguous. V gave up 6 bases and J gave up 11 bases, with 20 bases separating them. Germline V gene lookup returns CDR1 SGHNT and CDR2 YENEEA. CDR3 size: 14 residues. Written as DNA, the CDR3 is TGTGCCAGCAGTCCGGAATATGGTCTCGCCGCCCAGCATTTT. Protein product: CASSPEYGLAAQHF.

V and J are TRBV7-3 and TRBJ2-3, with TRBD2 matching 8 bases. Germline V gene lookup returns CDR1 SGHTA and CDR2 FQGTGA. The V and J ends lost 5 bases and 6 bases, in that order; junction bases with no gene match: 7. This CDR3 is built from 14 residues. The CDR3, as DNA: TGTGCCAGCAGCGCCAGCGGGGGCCTCGATACGCAGTATTTT. Its translation is CASSASGGLDTQYF.

The rearrangement uses TRBV5-6 and TRBJ2-5; 7 nucleotides agree with TRBD1. CDR1 SGHDT and CDR2 YYEEEE come from the germline V gene. V lost 1 base and J lost 5; bases outside the gene matches: 2. The CDR3 contains 13 residues. This CDR3 reads CASSLQGVETQYF. CDR3 DNA: TGTGCCAGCAGCTTGCAGGGGGTCGAGACCCAGTACTTC. Based on the CDR3 plus reference TRBV5-6 and TRBJ2-5, the full variable domain is DAGVTQSPTHLIKTRGQQVTLRCSPKSGHDTVSWYQQALGQGPQFIFQYYEEEERQRGNFPDRFSGHQFPNYSSELNVNALLLGDSALYLCASSLQGVETQYFGPGTRLLVL.